This T cell receptor (beta chain) was sequenced in a study of T cell responses to AZD1222 COVID-19 vaccine. Broader study findings: Reportedly, close to half of spike-specific TCRs are directed against unmutated variant regions.

Profiling relied on immunoSEQ multiplex PCR, and the TCRdb table lists in-frame clones only, not all of them. The repertoire has around 200,000 clones, 88% of them found once; the top ten carry about 0.53%. As concerns this clone: Its antigen is undetermined.

Trimming took 4 bases from V and 6 from J, leaving 14 bases between them. CDR3 length equals 14 residues. In germline, CDR1 is SGHRS, CDR2 YFSETQ. This TCR came from an adult in good health. The specimen comprised peripheral blood, sampled on day 0 of AZD1222 vaccination. The rearrangement joins TRBV5-1 to TRBJ2-1; the D gene is possibly TRBD1 (5 bases). The CDR3 nucleotides read TGCGCCAGCAGCCTAGGACAACTCCTCAATGAGCAGTTCTTC. Translating it yields CASSLGQLLNEQFF.